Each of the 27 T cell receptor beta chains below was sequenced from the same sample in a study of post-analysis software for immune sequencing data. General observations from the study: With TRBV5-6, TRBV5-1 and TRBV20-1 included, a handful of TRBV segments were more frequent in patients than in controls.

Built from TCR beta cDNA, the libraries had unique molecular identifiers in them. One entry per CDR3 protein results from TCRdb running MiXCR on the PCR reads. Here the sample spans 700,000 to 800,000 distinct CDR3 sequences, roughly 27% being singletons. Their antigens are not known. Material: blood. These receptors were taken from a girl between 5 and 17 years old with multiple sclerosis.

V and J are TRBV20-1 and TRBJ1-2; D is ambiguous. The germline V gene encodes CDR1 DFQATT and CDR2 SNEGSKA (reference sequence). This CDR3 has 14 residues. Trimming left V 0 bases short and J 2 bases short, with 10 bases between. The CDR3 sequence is CSAREYRANYGYTF. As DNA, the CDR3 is TGCAGTGCTAGAGAATACAGAGCCAACTATGGCTACACCTTC.

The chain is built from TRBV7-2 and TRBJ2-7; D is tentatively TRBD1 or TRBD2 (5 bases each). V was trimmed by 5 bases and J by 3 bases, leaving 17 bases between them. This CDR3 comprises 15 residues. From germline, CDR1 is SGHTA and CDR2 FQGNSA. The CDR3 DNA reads TGTGCCAGCAGCATAGGTTCGAGCGGACACTACGAGCAGTACTTC. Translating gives CASSIGSSGHYEQYF.

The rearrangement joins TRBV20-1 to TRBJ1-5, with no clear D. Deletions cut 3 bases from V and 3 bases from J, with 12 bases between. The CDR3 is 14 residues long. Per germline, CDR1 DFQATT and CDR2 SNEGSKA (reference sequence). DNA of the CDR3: TGCAGTGCTAGCTCCCTTGGAGTCAATCAGCCCCAGCATTTT. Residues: CSASSLGVNQPQHF.

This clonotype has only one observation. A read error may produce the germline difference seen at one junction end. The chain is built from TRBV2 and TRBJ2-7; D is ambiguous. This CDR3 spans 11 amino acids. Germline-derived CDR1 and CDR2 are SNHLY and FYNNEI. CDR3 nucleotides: TGTGCCAGCAGAGAAATTTACGAGCGGTACTTC. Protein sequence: CASREIYERYF.

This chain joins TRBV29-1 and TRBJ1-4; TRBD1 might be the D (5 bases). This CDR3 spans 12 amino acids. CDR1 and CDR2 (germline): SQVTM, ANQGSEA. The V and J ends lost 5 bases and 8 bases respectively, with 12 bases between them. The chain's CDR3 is CSVLQGPEKLFF. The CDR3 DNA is TGCAGCGTTCTCCAGGGCCCCGAAAAACTGTTTTTT.

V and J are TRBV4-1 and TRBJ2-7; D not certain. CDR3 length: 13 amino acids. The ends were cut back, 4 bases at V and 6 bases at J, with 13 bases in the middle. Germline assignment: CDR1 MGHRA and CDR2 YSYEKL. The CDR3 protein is CASSRARGFEQYF. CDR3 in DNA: TGCGCCAGCAGCCGCGCTCGAGGCTTCGAGCAGTACTTC.

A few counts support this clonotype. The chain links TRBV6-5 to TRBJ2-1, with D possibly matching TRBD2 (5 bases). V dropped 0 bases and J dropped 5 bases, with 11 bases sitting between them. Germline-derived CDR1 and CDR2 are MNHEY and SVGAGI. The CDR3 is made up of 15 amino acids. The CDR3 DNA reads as TGTGCCAGCAGTTACTCCGGGGTTCCCCACAATGAGCAGTTCTTC. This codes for CASSYSGVPHNEQFF.

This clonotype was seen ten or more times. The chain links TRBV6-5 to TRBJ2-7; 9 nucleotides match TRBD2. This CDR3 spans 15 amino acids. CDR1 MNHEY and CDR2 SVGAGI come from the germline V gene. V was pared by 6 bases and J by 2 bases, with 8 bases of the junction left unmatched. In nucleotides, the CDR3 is TGTGCCAGCAGCCCTCGACTAGCGGCGACCTACGAGCAGTACTTC. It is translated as CASSPRLAATYEQYF.

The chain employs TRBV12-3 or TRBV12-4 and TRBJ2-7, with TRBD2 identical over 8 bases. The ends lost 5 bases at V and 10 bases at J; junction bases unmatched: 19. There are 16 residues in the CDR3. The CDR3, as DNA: TGTGCCAGCAGTCGCCGGGTCAGCGGGGGTGACTGGGCCCAGTACTTC. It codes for CASSRRVSGGDWAQYF.

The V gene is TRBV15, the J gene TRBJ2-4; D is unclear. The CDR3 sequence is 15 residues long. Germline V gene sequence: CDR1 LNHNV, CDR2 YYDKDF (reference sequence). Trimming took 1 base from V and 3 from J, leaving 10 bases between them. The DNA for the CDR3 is TGTGCCACCAGCAGAGCCCTGGGGAACAAAAACATTCAGTACTTC. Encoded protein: CATSRALGNKNIQYF. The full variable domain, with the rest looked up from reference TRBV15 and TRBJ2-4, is DAMVIQNPRYQVTQFGKPVTLSCSQTLNHNVMYWYQQKSSQAPKLLFHYYDKDFNNEADTPDNFQSRRPNTSFCFLDIRSPGLGDTAMYLCATSRALGNKNIQYFGAGTRLSVL.

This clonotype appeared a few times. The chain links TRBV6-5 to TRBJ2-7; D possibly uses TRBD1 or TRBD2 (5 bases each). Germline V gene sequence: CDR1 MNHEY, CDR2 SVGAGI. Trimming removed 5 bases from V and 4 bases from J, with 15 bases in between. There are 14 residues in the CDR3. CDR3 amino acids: CASSRAGTAYEQYF. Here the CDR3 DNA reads TGTGCCAGCAGTCGCGCCGGGACCGCATACGAGCAGTACTTC.

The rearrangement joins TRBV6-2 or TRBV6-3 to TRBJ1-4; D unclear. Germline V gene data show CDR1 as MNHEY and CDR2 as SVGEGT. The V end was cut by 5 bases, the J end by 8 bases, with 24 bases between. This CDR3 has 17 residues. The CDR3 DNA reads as TGTGCCAGCAGTCCGAAAAGAGACCTCCGTAGAGGCGAAAAACTGTTTTTT. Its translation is CASSPKRDLRRGEKLFF.

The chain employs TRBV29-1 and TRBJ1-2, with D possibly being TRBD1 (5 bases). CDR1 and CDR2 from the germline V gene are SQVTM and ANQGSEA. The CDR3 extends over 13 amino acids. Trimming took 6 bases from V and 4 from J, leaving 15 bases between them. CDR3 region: CSVDQGTPYGYTF. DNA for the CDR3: TGCAGCGTCGATCAGGGTACCCCCTATGGCTACACCTTC.

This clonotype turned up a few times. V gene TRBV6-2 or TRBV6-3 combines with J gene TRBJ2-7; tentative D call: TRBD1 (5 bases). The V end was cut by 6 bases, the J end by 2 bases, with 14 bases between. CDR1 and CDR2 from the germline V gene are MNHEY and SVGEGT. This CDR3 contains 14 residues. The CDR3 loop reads CASRTRTPPYEQYF. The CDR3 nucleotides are TGTGCCAGCAGGACAAGGACACCTCCCTACGAGCAGTACTTC.

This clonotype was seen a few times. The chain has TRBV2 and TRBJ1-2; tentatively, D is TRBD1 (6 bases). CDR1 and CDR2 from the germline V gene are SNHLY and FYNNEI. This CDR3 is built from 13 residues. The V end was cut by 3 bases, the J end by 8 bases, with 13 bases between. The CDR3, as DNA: TGTGCCAGCAGTGATTCAGGGGCGCAAGGCTACACCTTC. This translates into CASSDSGAQGYTF. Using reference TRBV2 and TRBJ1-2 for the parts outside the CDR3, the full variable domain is EPEVTQTPSHQVTQMGQEVILRCVPISNHLYFYWYRQILGQKVEFLVSFYNNEISEKSEIFDDQFSVERPDGSNFTLKIRSTKLEDSAMYFCASSDSGAQGYTFGSGTRLTVV.

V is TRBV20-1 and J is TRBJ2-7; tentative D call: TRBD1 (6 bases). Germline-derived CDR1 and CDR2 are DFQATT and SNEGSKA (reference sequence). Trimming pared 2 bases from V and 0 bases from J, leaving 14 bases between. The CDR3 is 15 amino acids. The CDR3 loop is CSARRGTPSSYEQYF. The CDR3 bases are TGCAGTGCTAGAAGGGGGACACCGAGCTCCTACGAGCAGTACTTC.

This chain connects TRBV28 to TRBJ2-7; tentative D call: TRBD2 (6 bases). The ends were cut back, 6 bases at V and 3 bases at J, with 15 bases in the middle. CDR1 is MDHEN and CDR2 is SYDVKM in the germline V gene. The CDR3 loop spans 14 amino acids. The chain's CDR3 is CASRRDSTSYEQYF. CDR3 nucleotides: TGTGCCAGCAGACGGGACTCCACCAGCTACGAGCAGTACTTC.

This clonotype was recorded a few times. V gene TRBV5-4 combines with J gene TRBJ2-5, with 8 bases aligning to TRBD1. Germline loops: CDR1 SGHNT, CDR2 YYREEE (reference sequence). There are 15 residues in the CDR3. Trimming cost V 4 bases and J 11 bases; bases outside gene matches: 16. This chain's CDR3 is CASSPLRGPGNEQYF. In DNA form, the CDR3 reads TGTGCCAGCAGCCCCCTCAGGGGGCCCGGTAATGAGCAGTACTTC.

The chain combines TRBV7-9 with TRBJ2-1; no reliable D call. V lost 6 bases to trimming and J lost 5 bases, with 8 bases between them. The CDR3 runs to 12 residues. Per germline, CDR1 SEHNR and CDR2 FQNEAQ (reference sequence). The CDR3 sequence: CASRTKNNEQFF. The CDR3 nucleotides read TGTGCCAGCAGAACCAAAAACAATGAGCAGTTCTTC.

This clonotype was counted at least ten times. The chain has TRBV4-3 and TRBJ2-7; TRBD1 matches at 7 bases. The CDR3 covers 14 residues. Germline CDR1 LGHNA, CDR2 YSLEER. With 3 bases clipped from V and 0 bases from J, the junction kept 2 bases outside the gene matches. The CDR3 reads CASSQNRGSYEQYF. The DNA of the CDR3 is TGCGCCAGCAGCCAGAACAGGGGCTCCTACGAGCAGTACTTC.

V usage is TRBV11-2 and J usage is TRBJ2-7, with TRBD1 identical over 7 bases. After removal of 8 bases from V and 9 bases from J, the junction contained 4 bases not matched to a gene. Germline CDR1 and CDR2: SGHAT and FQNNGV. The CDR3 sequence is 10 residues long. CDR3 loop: CASQGVVQYF. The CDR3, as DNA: TGTGCCAGCCAGGGGGTCGTGCAGTACTTC.

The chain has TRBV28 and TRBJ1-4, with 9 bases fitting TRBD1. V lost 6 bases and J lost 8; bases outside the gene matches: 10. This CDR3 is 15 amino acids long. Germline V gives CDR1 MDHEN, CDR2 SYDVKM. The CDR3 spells CASRSTGGRGEKLFF. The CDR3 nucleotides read TGTGCCAGCAGGAGTACAGGGGGCCGCGGAGAAAAACTGTTTTTT.

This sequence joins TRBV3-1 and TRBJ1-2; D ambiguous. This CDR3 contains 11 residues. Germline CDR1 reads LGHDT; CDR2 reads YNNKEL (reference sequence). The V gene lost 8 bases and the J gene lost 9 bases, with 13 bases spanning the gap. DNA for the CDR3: TGTGCCAGCTCGCCGGGTCTTAGCTACACCTTC. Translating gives CASSPGLSYTF.

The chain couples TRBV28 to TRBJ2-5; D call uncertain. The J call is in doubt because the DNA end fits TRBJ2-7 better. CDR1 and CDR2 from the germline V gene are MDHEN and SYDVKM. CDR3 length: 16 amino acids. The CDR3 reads CASDSRRVGFGYEQYF. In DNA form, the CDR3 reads TGTGCCAGCGATTCACGGCGTGTGGGGTTCGGGTACGAGCAGTACTTC.

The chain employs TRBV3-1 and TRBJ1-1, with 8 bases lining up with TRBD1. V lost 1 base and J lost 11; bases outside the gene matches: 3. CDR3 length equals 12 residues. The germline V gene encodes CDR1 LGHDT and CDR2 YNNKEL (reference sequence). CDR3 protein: CASSQGQGRAFF. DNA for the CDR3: TGTGCCAGCAGCCAAGGACAGGGGAGGGCTTTCTTT.

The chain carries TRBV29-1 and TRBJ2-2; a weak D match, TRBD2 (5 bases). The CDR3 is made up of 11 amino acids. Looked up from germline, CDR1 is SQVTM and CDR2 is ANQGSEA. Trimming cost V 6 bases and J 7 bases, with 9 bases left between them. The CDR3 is CSVKEGGELFF. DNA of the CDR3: TGCAGCGTGAAAGAGGGCGGGGAGCTGTTTTTT.

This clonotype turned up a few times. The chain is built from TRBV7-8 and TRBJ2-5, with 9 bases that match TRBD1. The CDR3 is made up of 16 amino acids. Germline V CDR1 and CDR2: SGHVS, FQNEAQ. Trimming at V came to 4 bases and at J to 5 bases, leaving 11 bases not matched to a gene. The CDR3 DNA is TGTGCCAGCAGCTCCCGACAGGGGGGACGTGGGGAGACCCAGTACTTC. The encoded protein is CASSSRQGGRGETQYF. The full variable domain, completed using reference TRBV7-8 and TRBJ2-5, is GAGVSQSPRYKVAKRGQDVALRCDPISGHVSLFWYQQALGQGPEFLTYFQNEAQLDKSGLPSDRFFAERPEGSVSTLKIQRTQQEDSAVYLCASSSRQGGRGETQYFGPGTRLLVL.